This TCR beta chain was sequenced during a study of chemoradiotherapy in HPV16-positive cancers. Sequencing was performed with immunoSEQ multiplex PCR; in TCRdb, only in-frame clones are kept and a portion is missing. The table has about 4,800 clones, about 83% seen once. This CDR3 region has 15 residues. Germline CDR1 reads MNHNS; CDR2 reads SASEGT. V was shortened by 8 bases and J by 3 bases, with 17 bases between the two germline ends. This chain connects TRBV6-1 to TRBJ1-3; the D gene is possibly TRBD1 (5 bases). The source is a human donor with HPV-associated anogenital cancer. The sequenced sample was tumor tissue, obtained from a patient who underwent chemoradiotherapy. Written as DNA, the CDR3 is TGTGCCAGCTCCCCGGGGCGCGTAATTGGAAACACCATATATTTT. It encodes CASSPGRVIGNTIYF.